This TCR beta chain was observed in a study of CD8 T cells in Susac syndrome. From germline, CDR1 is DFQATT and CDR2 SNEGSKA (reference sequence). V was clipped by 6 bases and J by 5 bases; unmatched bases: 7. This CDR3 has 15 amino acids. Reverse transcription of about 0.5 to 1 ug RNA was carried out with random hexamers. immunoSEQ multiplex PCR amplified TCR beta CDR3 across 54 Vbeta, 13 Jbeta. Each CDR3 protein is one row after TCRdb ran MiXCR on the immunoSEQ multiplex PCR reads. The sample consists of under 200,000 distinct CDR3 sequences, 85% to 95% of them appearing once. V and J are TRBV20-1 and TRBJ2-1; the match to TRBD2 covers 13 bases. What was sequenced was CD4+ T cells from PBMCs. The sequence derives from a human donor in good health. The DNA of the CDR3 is TGCAGTGCCCTACTAGCGGGGGGGCTTGACAATGAGCAGTTCTTC. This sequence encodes CSALLAGGLDNEQFF.